This TCR beta chain derives from a study of blood T cell repertoires in COVID-19. Study background: T cells, B-cell-depleted T cells, or PBMCs supplied cDNA or gDNA.

Remarks on this clone: At one end the junction does not follow the germline gene, possibly because of a read error.

Data came from immunoSEQ multiplex PCR; TCRdb stores just in-frame clones and leaves some out. The table lists roughly 50,000 clones, 75% to 90% of them singletons. The CDR3 runs 12 residues. CDR1 and CDR2 from the germline V gene are MDHEN and SYDVKM. The chain joins TRBV28 to TRBJ2-1; 8 nucleotides agree with TRBD2. The source material was peripheral blood. This receptor was taken from a man between 70 and 80 years old with acute or convalescent COVID-19. The CDR3 DNA follows: TGTGCCAGCAGTTTCTCCGGACTAGCACTCCTCTTC. Protein: CASSFSGLALLF. Variable domain in full (rest from reference TRBV28 and TRBJ2-1): DVKVTQSSRYLVKRTGEKVFLECVQDMDHENMFWYRQDPGLGLRLIYFSYDVKMKEKGDIPEGYSVSREKKERFSLILESASTNQTSMYLCASSFSGLALLFGPGTRLTVL.